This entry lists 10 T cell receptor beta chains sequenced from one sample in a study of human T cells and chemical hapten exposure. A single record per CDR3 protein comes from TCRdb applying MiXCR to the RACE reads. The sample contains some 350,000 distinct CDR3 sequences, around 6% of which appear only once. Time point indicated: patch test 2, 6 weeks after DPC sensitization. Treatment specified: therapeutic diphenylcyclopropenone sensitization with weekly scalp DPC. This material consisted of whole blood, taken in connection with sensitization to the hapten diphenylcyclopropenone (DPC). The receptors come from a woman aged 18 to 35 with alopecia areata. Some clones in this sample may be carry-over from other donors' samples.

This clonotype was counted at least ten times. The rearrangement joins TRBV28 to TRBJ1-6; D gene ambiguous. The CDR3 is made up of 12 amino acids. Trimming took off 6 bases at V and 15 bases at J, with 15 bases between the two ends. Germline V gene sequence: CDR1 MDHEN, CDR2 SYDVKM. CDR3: CASSAVEAGLHF. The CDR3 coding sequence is TGTGCCAGCAGCGCAGTGGAAGCGGGCCTCCACTTT.

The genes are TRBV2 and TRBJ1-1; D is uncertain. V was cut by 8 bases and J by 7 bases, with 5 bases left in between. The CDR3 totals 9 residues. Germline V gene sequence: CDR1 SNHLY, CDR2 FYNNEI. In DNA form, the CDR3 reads TGTGCCAGCCGGAGTGAAGCTTTCTTT. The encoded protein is CASRSEAFF.

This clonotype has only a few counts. DNA of the CDR3: TGTGCCAGCAGTTTTTCCAGAGATGGCTACACCTTC. This translates into CASSFSRDGYTF. V is TRBV12-3 or TRBV12-4 and J is TRBJ1-2, with unresolved D. V was cut by 3 bases and J by 6 bases, with 8 bases left in between. The CDR3 spans 12 residues.

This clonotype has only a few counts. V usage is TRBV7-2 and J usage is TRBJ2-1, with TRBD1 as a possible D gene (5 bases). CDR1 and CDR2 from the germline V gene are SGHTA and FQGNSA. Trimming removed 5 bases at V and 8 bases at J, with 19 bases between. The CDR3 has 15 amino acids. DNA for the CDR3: TGTGCCAGCAGCCTAGTAGGCAGGGTAGTTGATGAGCAGTTCTTC. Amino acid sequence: CASSLVGRVVDEQFF.

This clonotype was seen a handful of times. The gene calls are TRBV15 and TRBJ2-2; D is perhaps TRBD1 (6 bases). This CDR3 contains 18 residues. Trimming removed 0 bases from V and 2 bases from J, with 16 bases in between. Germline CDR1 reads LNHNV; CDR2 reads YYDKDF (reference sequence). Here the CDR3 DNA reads TGTGCCACCAGCAGAGAGCCCCCCAGGGGATCTAACACCGGGGAGCTGTTTTTT. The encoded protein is CATSREPPRGSNTGELFF.

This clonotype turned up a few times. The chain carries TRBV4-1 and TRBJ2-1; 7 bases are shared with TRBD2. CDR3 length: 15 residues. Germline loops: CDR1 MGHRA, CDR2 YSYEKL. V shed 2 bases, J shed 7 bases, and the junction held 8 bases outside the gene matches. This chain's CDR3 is CASSQSSGGLNEQFF. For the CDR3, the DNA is TGCGCCAGCAGCCAAAGTTCGGGGGGTTTGAATGAGCAGTTCTTC.

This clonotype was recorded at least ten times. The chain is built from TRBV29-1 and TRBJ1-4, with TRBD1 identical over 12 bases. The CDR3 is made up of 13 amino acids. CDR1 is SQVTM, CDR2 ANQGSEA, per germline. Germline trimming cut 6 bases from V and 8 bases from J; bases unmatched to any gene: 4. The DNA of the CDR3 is TGCAGCGTGGGGACAGGGGGCATCGAAAAACTGTTTTTT. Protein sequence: CSVGTGGIEKLFF.

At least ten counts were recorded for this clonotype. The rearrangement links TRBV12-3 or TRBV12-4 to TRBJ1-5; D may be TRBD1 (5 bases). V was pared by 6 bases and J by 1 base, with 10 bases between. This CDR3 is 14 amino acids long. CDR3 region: CASSMGGSNQPQHF. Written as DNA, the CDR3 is TGTGCCAGCAGCATGGGGGGAAGCAATCAGCCCCAGCATTTT.

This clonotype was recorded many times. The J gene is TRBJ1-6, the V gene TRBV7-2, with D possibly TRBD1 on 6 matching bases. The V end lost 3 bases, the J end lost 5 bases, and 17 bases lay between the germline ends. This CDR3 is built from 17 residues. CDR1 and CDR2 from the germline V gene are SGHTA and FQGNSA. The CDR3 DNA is TGTGCCAGCAGCTTTTACGGGGGGCTAGGAAATAATTCACCCCTCCACTTT. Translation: CASSFYGGLGNNSPLHF.

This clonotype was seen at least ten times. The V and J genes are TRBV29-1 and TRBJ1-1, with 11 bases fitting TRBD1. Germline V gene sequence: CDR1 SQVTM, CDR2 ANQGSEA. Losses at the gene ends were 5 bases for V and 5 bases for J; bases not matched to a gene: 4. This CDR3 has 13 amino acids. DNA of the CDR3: TGCAGCGTTTTAGGGACAGGGGGTACTGAAGCTTTCTTT. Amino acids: CSVLGTGGTEAFF.